These T cell receptor beta chains were read from a single sample in a study of CD8+ T cells in alopecia areata. Here immunoSEQ multiplex PCR was the method, and the copy in TCRdb shows in-frame clones only, minus some. This sample has 110,000 or so clones, with about three fifths found just once. The material was CD8+ T cells sorted from blood, obtained at week 4, from a patient treated with tofacitinib. Every receptor here comes from a human donor with alopecia areata. Both conserved end residues are part of each CDR3. The D gene is left open where the match is weak. Rows may omit the clone size; those that give it use once, few, many or a size class.

TRBV27,TRBJ2-7,-,-,CASRTWNEQYF,TGTGCCAGCAGGACCTGGAACGAGCAGTACTTC
TRBV30,TRBJ2-1,-,-,CACWEESEQFF,TGTGCCTGTTGGGAGGAGAGTGAGCAGTTCTTC
TRBV30,TRBJ2-1,-,-,CAWSGDTALYNEQFF,TGTGCCTGGAGTGGTGACACGGCCCTCTACAATGAGCAGTTCTTC
TRBV30,TRBJ1-1,few,-,CAWRTSRDTEAFF,TGTGCCTGGAGGACATCCAGGGATACTGAAGCTTTCTTT
TRBV5-1,TRBJ2-6,-,-,CASSLDRGYSGANVLTF,TGCGCCAGCAGCTTGGATCGGGGGTACTCTGGGGCCAACGTCCTGACTTTC
TRBV30,TRBJ2-7,few,-,CAWSSAQGSYEQYF,TGTGCCTGGAGTTCGGCCCAGGGGTCCTACGAGCAGTACTTC
TRBV4-3,TRBJ2-5,-,TRBD2,CASSQENRLAEPQETQYF,TGCGCCAGCAGCCAAGAGAACAGACTAGCGGAACCGCAAGAGACCCAGTACTTC
TRBV30,TRBJ1-1,-,-,CAWSGGGSEAFF,TGTGCCTGGAGTGGGGGGGGCTCTGAAGCTTTCTTT
TRBV30,TRBJ2-2,-,-,CAWTSGWGHGELFF,TGTGCCTGGACCTCGGGTTGGGGGCACGGGGAGCTGTTTTTT
TRBV29-1,TRBJ1-2,few,-,CSVIPGDHYTF,TGCAGCGTTATCCCCGGGGACCACTACACCTTC
TRBV29-1,TRBJ2-7,-,-,CSDYYEQYF,TGCAGCGACTACTACGAGCAGTACTTC
TRBV25-1,TRBJ2-7,-,-,CASSEENRASYEQYF,TGTGCCAGCAGTGAAGAGAACAGGGCATCCTACGAGCAGTACTTC
TRBV6-1,TRBJ2-3,few,TRBD1,CASDRVSTDTQYF,TGTGCCAGTGACAGGGTTAGCACAGATACGCAGTATTTT
TRBV4-3,TRBJ2-7,-,-,CASSQGKGLEQYF,TGCGCCAGCAGCCAAGGGAAAGGACTCGAGCAGTACTTC
TRBV19,TRBJ1-1,-,-,CASSIERSNTEAFF,TGTGCCAGTAGTATAGAGCGATCGAACACTGAAGCTTTCTTT
TRBV30,TRBJ2-1,few,-,CAWNAGVEQFF,TGTGCCTGGAATGCAGGGGTTGAGCAGTTCTTC
TRBV5-4,TRBJ2-5,-,-,CASSLEEPGSETQYF,TGTGCCAGCAGCTTGGAGGAACCAGGGTCAGAGACCCAGTACTTC
TRBV29-1,TRBJ2-1,-,-,CSSEDQRSYNEQFF,TGCAGCTCTGAGGACCAAAGGTCCTACAATGAGCAGTTCTTC
TRBV13,TRBJ1-1,few,-,CASSSPQGTRTEAFF,TGTGCCAGCAGCTCGCCTCAGGGGACCCGAACTGAAGCTTTCTTT
TRBV29-1,TRBJ2-7,few,TRBD2,CSVVWTSSYEQYF,TGCAGCGTTGTGTGGACTAGCAGCTACGAGCAGTACTTC
TRBV30,TRBJ1-2,-,-,CAWSVWSGYTF,TGTGCCTGGAGTGTATGGAGTGGCTACACCTTC
TRBV27,TRBJ2-3,-,-,CASRLTPTDTQYF,TGTGCCAGCAGACTTACCCCCACAGATACGCAGTATTTT
TRBV27,TRBJ1-2,-,-,CASSLTANYGYTF,TGTGCCAGCAGTTTAACAGCTAACTATGGCTACACCTTC
TRBV30,TRBJ1-1,-,-,CAWSDGLKNTEAFF,TGTGCCTGGAGTGACGGACTCAAGAACACTGAAGCTTTCTTT
TRBV10-3,TRBJ2-5,-,TRBD1,CAIRETGDETQYF,TGTGCCATCAGGGAGACAGGGGACGAGACCCAGTACTTC
TRBV27,TRBJ2-1,once,-,CASSSIGPHNEQFF,TGTGCCAGCAGTTCAATCGGGCCACACAATGAGCAGTTCTTC
TRBV27,TRBJ1-5,-,-,CASSLTGNNQPQHF,TGTGCCAGCAGTCTCACAGGGAACAATCAGCCCCAGCATTTT
TRBV30,TRBJ1-1,-,-,CAWSGGLSYGAFF,TGTGCCTGGAGTGGCGGGTTGTCTTACGGAGCTTTCTTT
TRBV30,TRBJ1-2,-,TRBD1,CAWSIGTGYGYTF,TGTGCCTGGAGTATCGGGACAGGCTATGGCTACACCTTC
TRBV19,TRBJ2-1,-,TRBD2,CASSIRGLAYEQFF,TGTGCCAGTAGTATAAGGGGACTAGCCTATGAGCAGTTCTTC
TRBV29-1,TRBJ2-1,once,TRBD1,CSVDGQGFYYNEQFF,TGCAGCGTTGACGGACAGGGCTTTTACTACAATGAGCAGTTCTTC
TRBV27,TRBJ1-2,-,-,CASSSFNYGYTF,TGTGCCAGCAGTTCTTTTAACTATGGCTACACCTTC
TRBV2,TRBJ1-5,few,TRBD1,CASSDSRDRVNNQPQHF,TGTGCCAGCAGCGACTCCAGGGACAGGGTAAACAATCAGCCCCAGCATTTT
TRBV7-2,TRBJ2-3,-,-,CASMEWGAHTQYF,TGTGCCAGCATGGAATGGGGGGCCCATACGCAGTATTTT
TRBV4-1,TRBJ2-3,-,-,CASSQDRAAGLTSTDTQYF,TGCGCCAGCAGCCAAGATCGGGCAGCGGGCCTTACTAGCACAGATACGCAGTATTTT
TRBV30,TRBJ2-5,-,TRBD2,CAWSGWPDVSGGRSGREETQYF,TGTGCCTGGAGCGGGTGGCCCGATGTGAGCGGGGGGCGGAGTGGGCGAGAAGAGACCCAGTACTTC
TRBV29-1,TRBJ2-2,-,TRBD1,CSVAQGDTGELFF,TGCAGCGTTGCACAGGGGGACACCGGGGAGCTGTTTTTT
TRBV7-6,TRBJ2-5,-,-,CASGGLAETQYF,TGTGCCAGCGGGGGGCTAGCGGAGACCCAGTACTTC
TRBV30,TRBJ1-5,few,-,CAWSIYSNQPQHF,TGTGCCTGGAGTATCTATAGCAATCAGCCCCAGCATTTT
TRBV2,TRBJ1-2,-,-,CASSTSTDSNYGYTF,TGTGCCAGCAGTACCTCGACGGACTCTAACTATGGCTACACCTTC
TRBV6-6,TRBJ2-4,few,-,CASTSENIQYF,TGTGCCAGTACGTCCGAAAACATTCAGTACTTC
TRBV9,TRBJ1-2,-,-,CASSSPGHTNYGYTF,TGTGCCAGCAGCTCTCCGGGACACACTAACTATGGCTACACCTTC
TRBV27,TRBJ1-1,-,-,CASSYRENTEAFF,TGTGCCAGCAGTTACAGGGAGAACACTGAAGCTTTCTTT
TRBV9,TRBJ1-1,few,-,CASSATGTVNTEAFF,TGTGCCAGCAGCGCTACCGGGACGGTGAACACTGAAGCTTTCTTT
TRBV9,TRBJ2-1,-,-,CASSVGAQGGNEQFF,TGTGCCAGCAGCGTAGGGGCCCAGGGAGGCAATGAGCAGTTCTTC
TRBV6-4,TRBJ2-1,few,-,CASSVGGAGNEQFF,TGTGCCAGCAGTGTCGGGGGTGCAGGGAACGAGCAGTTCTTC
TRBV27,TRBJ1-5,-,TRBD1,CASRTGIGSNQPQHF,TGTGCCAGCAGGACAGGGATAGGAAGCAATCAGCCCCAGCATTTT
TRBV6-4,TRBJ2-2,-,-,CASSLSGTQTGELFF,TGTGCCAGCAGCCTATCCGGGACACAGACCGGGGAGCTGTTTTTT
TRBV7-3,TRBJ2-2,-,-,CASSLQAPGELFF,TGTGCCAGCAGCTTACAGGCGCCCGGGGAGCTGTTTTTT
TRBV7-6,TRBJ2-1,few,-,CASSLVPGEAYNEQFF,TGTGCCAGCAGCTTAGTCCCAGGGGAGGCCTACAATGAGCAGTTCTTC
TRBV4-1,TRBJ2-7,once,-,CASSQEGPGPPYEQYF,TGCGCCAGCAGCCAAGAGGGTCCAGGGCCTCCCTACGAGCAGTACTTC
TRBV29-1,TRBJ1-1,-,-,CSVGGTGNTEAFF,TGCAGCGTTGGGGGCACAGGGAACACTGAAGCTTTCTTT